Following are 24 T cell receptor beta chains from one sample sequenced in a study of blood T cell repertoires in COVID-19. Generated by immunoSEQ multiplex PCR, the TCRdb table keeps only in-frame clones and is missing some. The profile covers tens of thousands of clones, with around 77% appearing a single time and roughly a fifth taken by the ten largest. The sequenced material came from peripheral blood. These receptors were obtained from a man of 80 years or more with active or convalescent COVID-19.

This clone was observed a few times. The gene calls are TRBV28 and TRBJ1-1, with D maybe TRBD1 (5 bases). The V and J ends lost 3 bases and 1 base respectively, with 12 bases between them. The CDR3 is made up of 15 amino acids. CDR1 and CDR2 from the germline V gene are MDHEN and SYDVKM. CDR3 nucleotides: TGTGCCAGCAGTTTGCACGGGACTGGGAACACTGAAGCTTTCTTT. Encoded protein: CASSLHGTGNTEAFF.

The chain is built from TRBV4-2 and TRBJ2-3, with D tentatively TRBD2 (5 bases). Trimming pared 7 bases from V and 2 bases from J, leaving 10 bases between. CDR1 LGHNA and CDR2 YNFKEQ come from the germline V gene. The CDR3 extends over 13 amino acids. As DNA, the CDR3 is TGTGCCAGCACCTCCGGGGACACAGATACGCAGTATTTT. This sequence encodes CASTSGDTDTQYF.

The gene calls are TRBV24-1 and TRBJ2-4; maybe TRBD1 (6 bases). Per germline, CDR1 KGHDR and CDR2 SFDVKD. V shed 9 bases and J shed 1 base, with 15 bases lying between them. The CDR3 runs to 15 residues. The CDR3 region has the DNA TGTGCCACCCGCCGTGCAGGGGAGGCCAAAAACATTCAGTACTTC. It translates to CATRRAGEAKNIQYF.

As to this clone: The same CDR3 also results from other DNA sequences found in this sample. The chain has TRBV19 and TRBJ2-5; D perhaps matches TRBD1 (5 bases). V was clipped by 1 base and J by 5 bases, with 11 bases between them. This CDR3 is 14 amino acids long. The V gene's germline CDR1 is LNHDA and CDR2 SQIVND (reference sequence). CDR3 nucleotide sequence: TGTGCCAGTAGTATAGGTCAGGGAACGGAGACCCAGTACTTC. It is translated as CASSIGQGTETQYF.

This clone came up a few times. This sequence joins TRBV2 and TRBJ2-7; weak D call: TRBD2 (6 bases). This CDR3 is 15 amino acids long. Germline CDR1 SNHLY, CDR2 FYNNEI. V lost 7 bases, J lost 0 bases, and 16 bases lay in between. The CDR3: CASKGLAASSYEQYF. For the CDR3, the DNA is TGTGCCAGCAAAGGATTAGCGGCAAGCTCCTACGAGCAGTACTTC.

The CDR3 DNA reads as TGTGCCAGCAGTTACTCTAGCGGGAGTCAGGAGCAGTTCTTC. It codes for CASSYSSGSQEQFF. This chain joins TRBV6-2 or TRBV6-3 and TRBJ2-1; TRBD2 matches at 9 bases. Germline V gene data show CDR1 as MNHEY and CDR2 as SVGEGT. J gave up 10 bases and V 0 bases, and 4 bases lay outside the gene matches. CDR3 size: 14 residues.

The table lists this clone with a count of one. The rearrangement links TRBV21-1 to TRBJ1-1; the table assigns TRBD1, which was not confirmed against the DNA. TRBV21-1 is annotated as a pseudogene. The CDR3 is 13 amino acids. CDR3: CASSPRQGASAFF. The CDR3 coding sequence is TGTGCCAGCAGCCCTCGACAGGGGGCATCGGCTTTCTTT.

This clone came up a few times. The chain joins TRBV29-1 to TRBJ1-4; 7 bases align to TRBD1. With V trimmed by 4 bases and J by 8 bases, 10 bases remained unmatched. The CDR3 length is 14 residues. Germline CDR1 reads SQVTM; CDR2 reads ANQGSEA. This chain's CDR3 is CSVGRLGDSEKLFF. CDR3 DNA: TGCAGCGTTGGGCGGCTGGGGGACAGCGAAAAACTGTTTTTT.

V is TRBV19 and J is TRBJ1-4, with D possibly being TRBD1 (6 bases). CDR1 LNHDA and CDR2 SQIVND come from the germline V gene (reference sequence). This CDR3 region has 14 residues. Trimming pared 5 bases from V and 8 bases from J, leaving 15 bases between. CDR3 sequence reads: CASSQGLTGEKLFF. CDR3 coding DNA: TGTGCCAGTAGTCAGGGGCTTACTGGGGAAAAACTGTTTTTT.

This chain links TRBV24-1 with TRBJ2-1; TRBD2 aligns across 8 bases. Germline lookup yields CDR1 KGHDR and CDR2 SFDVKD. This CDR3 is built from 16 residues. With 4 bases clipped from V and 7 bases from J, the junction kept 11 bases outside the gene matches. CDR3: CATSESGLGSLNEQFF. CDR3 DNA sequence: TGTGCCACCAGTGAATCGGGACTAGGGTCGCTGAATGAGCAGTTCTTC.

This rearrangement joins TRBV10-3 to TRBJ1-1; D call uncertain. The V and J ends lost 2 bases and 1 base respectively, with 5 bases between them. The germline CDR1 and CDR2 sequences are ENHRY and SYGVKD. The CDR3 is 13 residues long. CDR3 in DNA: TGTGCCATCAGTGAGCCTCGGAACACTGAAGCTTTCTTT. It translates to CAISEPRNTEAFF.

The chain links TRBV29-1 to TRBJ2-5, with 8 bases aligning to TRBD2. Trimming at V came to 4 bases and at J to 6 bases, leaving 7 bases not matched to a gene. The CDR3 has 13 residues. Germline-derived CDR1 and CDR2 are SQVTM and ANQGSEA. CDR3 sequence (DNA): TGCAGCGTTGCCGGGGGGGCGGATCAGACCCAGTACTTC. It encodes CSVAGGADQTQYF.

CDR3 nucleotide sequence: TGTGCCACAAGACAGGGGGCATCTGGAAACACCATATATTTT. It is translated as CATRQGASGNTIYF. The chain has TRBV19 and TRBJ1-3; the match to TRBD1 covers 10 bases. This CDR3 is built from 14 residues. Trimming removed 10 bases from V and 1 base from J; junction bases left unmatched: 4. CDR1 is LNHDA and CDR2 is SQIVND in the germline V gene (reference sequence).

This clone came up once. The chain employs TRBV5-1 and TRBJ2-1; D remains unclear. Germline V gene lookup returns CDR1 SGHRS and CDR2 YFSETQ. V was cut by 2 bases and J by 6 bases, with 9 bases left in between. This CDR3 has 13 residues. CDR3 in DNA: TGCGCCAGCAGCTTAGTAACCAGCAATGAGCAGTTCTTC. It encodes CASSLVTSNEQFF.

J is TRBJ2-7 and V is TRBV4-1, with TRBD2 matching over 8 bases. Trimming cost V 1 base and J 2 bases; bases outside gene matches: 4. The germline V gene encodes CDR1 MGHRA and CDR2 YSYEKL. The CDR3 is 15 amino acids. The CDR3 DNA reads as TGCGCCAGCAGCCAAGTCACGACTAGCGCCTACGAGCAGTACTTC. The encoded protein is CASSQVTTSAYEQYF.

V gene TRBV7-2 combines with J gene TRBJ2-5; possibly TRBD1 for D (7 bases). Trimming stripped 4 bases from V and 1 base from J, with 13 bases between. This CDR3 region has 15 residues. Germline CDR1 and CDR2: SGHTA and FQGNSA. The CDR3 sequence: CASSSGGNSQETQYF. The CDR3 nucleotides read TGTGCCAGCAGCTCAGGGGGGAACAGCCAAGAGACCCAGTACTTC.

This clone was observed a few times. The chain uses TRBV10-3 and TRBJ1-4; D is perhaps TRBD1 (6 bases). V was shortened by 0 bases and J by 7 bases, with 21 bases between the two germline ends. This CDR3 is built from 18 residues. Germline V lookup: CDR1 ENHRY, CDR2 SYGVKD. The DNA for the CDR3 is TGTGCCATCAGTGAGTCGACGGTAGGACAGCTCGAGGGTGAAAAACTGTTTTTT. Amino acid sequence: CAISESTVGQLEGEKLFF.

In its sample, this clone was seen a few times. The V gene is TRBV28, the J gene TRBJ1-2; D ambiguous. The V end lost 1 base, the J end lost 8 bases, and 11 bases lay between the germline ends. The CDR3 extends over 13 amino acids. The germline V gene encodes CDR1 MDHEN and CDR2 SYDVKM. CDR3 sequence: CASSLFAGLGYTF. In nucleotides, the CDR3 is TGTGCCAGCAGTTTATTTGCCGGGTTAGGCTACACCTTC.

V is TRBV11-2 and J is TRBJ1-6, with D possibly being TRBD1 (5 bases). CDR1 SGHAT and CDR2 FQNNGV come from the germline V gene. The V end was cut by 4 bases, the J end by 6 bases, with 16 bases between. The length of the CDR3 is 16 residues. The CDR3 DNA is TGTGCCAGCAGCTCGCCGTCAGGGTCCGGTAATTCACCCCTCCACTTT. Translating gives CASSSPSGSGNSPLHF.

The genes are TRBV28 and TRBJ2-7; 10 bases map to TRBD1. CDR1 is MDHEN and CDR2 is SYDVKM in the germline V gene. The V segment lost 5 bases and the J segment 4 bases; nucleotides outside the gene matches: 8. The CDR3 extends over 15 amino acids. CDR3 amino acids: CASSPGGQGYYEQYF. The CDR3 coding sequence is TGTGCCAGCAGTCCTGGGGGACAGGGGTATTACGAGCAGTACTTC.

The rearrangement links TRBV3-1 (or the pseudogene TRBV3-2) to TRBJ1-3; D gene ambiguous. The CDR3 totals 12 residues. Germline CDR1 LGHDT, CDR2 YNNKEL (reference sequence). V shed 4 bases and J shed 11 bases, with 12 bases lying between them. The CDR3 spells CASSRPEGSIYF. The CDR3 DNA follows: TGTGCCAGCAGCCGCCCGGAGGGCTCCATATATTTT.

The chain has TRBV19 and TRBJ1-5; TRBD1 might be the D (5 bases). From germline, CDR1 is LNHDA and CDR2 SQIVND (reference sequence). This CDR3 contains 16 residues. Between the trimmed V and J ends, which lost 5 bases and 1 base, there was a span of 15 bases. CDR3 coding DNA: TGTGCCAGTAGTTTTATGGCAGGGAACAGCAATCAGCCCCAGCATTTT. It yields the protein CASSFMAGNSNQPQHF.

The gene calls are TRBV27 and TRBJ2-1, with D possibly being TRBD2 (6 bases). CDR1 is MNHEY, CDR2 SMNVEV, per germline (reference sequence). The ends were cut back, 6 bases at V and 5 bases at J, with 17 bases in the middle. This CDR3 region has 15 residues. In nucleotides, the CDR3 is TGTGCCAGCAGCCCGGGGGTGATAGGGCACAATGAGCAGTTCTTC. Translating gives CASSPGVIGHNEQFF.

This chain links TRBV7-9 with TRBJ1-2; unclear D gene. The germline V gene encodes CDR1 SEHNR and CDR2 FQNEAQ (reference sequence). The V gene lost 5 bases and the J gene lost 7 bases, with 11 bases spanning the gap. CDR3 length equals 12 residues. In DNA form, the CDR3 reads TGTGCCAGCAGCCTAGAGGGAGGTGGCTACACCTTC. Translation: CASSLEGGGYTF.